A selection of T cell receptor beta chains follows, all from one sample in a study of CD8+ T cells in alopecia areata. The protocol was immunoSEQ multiplex PCR, while the TCRdb copy is restricted to in-frame clones and leaves out a portion. The top ten clones hold about 3.7% of a sample with roughly 110,000 clones, 56% of them seen once. This sample comprised CD4+ T cells sorted from blood, obtained at week 24, from a patient treated with tofacitinib. The source is a human donor with alopecia areata. The CDR3 runs from the conserved cysteine through the conserved F or W. The order of the fields is clone size, D gene, J gene, V gene, CDR3 protein, CDR3 DNA. The D gene is left open where the match is weak. Expanded clones get a size class; other rows say once, few or many, or leave the size out.

size: -
D: -
J: TRBJ2-5
V: TRBV30
CDR3: CAWKRPLQETQYF
DNA: TGTGCCTGGAAAAGGCCCCTCCAAGAGACCCAGTACTTC

size: -
D: -
J: TRBJ1-5
V: TRBV18
CDR3: CASSPTDSNQPQHF
DNA: TGTGCCAGCTCACCCACGGACAGCAATCAGCCCCAGCATTTT

size: few
D: -
J: TRBJ1-2
V: TRBV19
CDR3: CASTTSGNYGYTF
DNA: TGTGCCAGTACGACTAGCGGTAACTATGGCTACACCTTC

size: -
D: -
J: TRBJ1-2
V: TRBV2
CDR3: CASTDGGSFYGYTF
DNA: TGTGCCAGCACTGACGGTGGCTCCTTCTATGGCTACACCTTC

size: few
D: TRBD1
J: TRBJ2-5
V: TRBV2
CDR3: CASTGTGRQETQYF
DNA: TGTGCCAGCACCGGGACAGGGAGACAAGAGACCCAGTACTTC

size: few
D: -
J: TRBJ1-3
V: TRBV29-1
CDR3: CSVDLESSGNTIYF
DNA: TGCAGCGTTGACTTAGAGAGCTCTGGAAACACCATATATTTT

size: -
D: TRBD1
J: TRBJ2-7
V: TRBV7-9
CDR3: CASSSGQGTYEQYF
DNA: TGTGCCAGCAGCTCCGGACAGGGGACGTACGAGCAGTACTTC

size: -
D: -
J: TRBJ2-5
V: TRBV7-2
CDR3: CASSLGLLSAETQYF
DNA: TGTGCCAGCAGCTTAGGACTCCTGTCTGCGGAGACCCAGTACTTC

size: few
D: TRBD2
J: TRBJ2-5
V: TRBV19
CDR3: CASGTRTREETQYF
DNA: TGTGCCAGTGGGACCCGGACTAGGGAGGAGACCCAGTACTTC

size: few
D: -
J: TRBJ2-1
V: TRBV7-2
CDR3: CASSRGSTRGEQFF
DNA: TGTGCCAGCAGCCGGGGATCAACCAGAGGTGAGCAGTTCTTC

size: few
D: TRBD1
J: TRBJ2-1
V: TRBV5-1
CDR3: CASSLVDRGIDEQFF
DNA: TGCGCCAGCAGCTTGGTTGACAGGGGTATAGATGAGCAGTTCTTC

size: -
D: -
J: TRBJ2-7
V: TRBV7-2
CDR3: CASSLAAYPYEQYF
DNA: TGTGCCAGCAGCTTAGCCGCGTACCCCTACGAGCAGTACTTC

size: -
D: -
J: TRBJ2-2
V: TRBV27
CDR3: CASRLNAEAGELFF
DNA: TGTGCCAGCAGACTAAACGCGGAGGCCGGGGAGCTGTTTTTT

size: -
D: -
J: TRBJ2-5
V: TRBV6-1
CDR3: CASTTDPRETQYF
DNA: TGTGCCAGCACCACGGACCCGCGGGAGACCCAGTACTTC

size: -
D: TRBD2
J: TRBJ2-2
V: TRBV5-6
CDR3: CASSRRSGGNTGELFF
DNA: TGTGCCAGCAGCCGCCGGAGCGGGGGTAACACCGGGGAGCTGTTTTTT

size: few
D: -
J: TRBJ1-5
V: TRBV18
CDR3: CASSPGGPNTHQPQHF
DNA: TGTGCCAGCTCACCAGGGGGACCAAACACACATCAGCCCCAGCATTTT

size: few
D: -
J: TRBJ2-3
V: TRBV7-9
CDR3: CASFSAGATDTQYF
DNA: TGTGCCAGCTTCTCGGCAGGGGCAACAGATACGCAGTATTTT

size: -
D: -
J: TRBJ1-2
V: TRBV2
CDR3: CASSSSAGEFYGYTF
DNA: TGTGCCAGCAGTTCGAGTGCGGGGGAGTTCTATGGCTACACCTTC

size: -
D: TRBD1
J: TRBJ1-2
V: TRBV30
CDR3: CAWSPTGTGVLFGYTF
DNA: TGTGCCTGGAGTCCGACCGGGACAGGGGTATTGTTTGGCTACACCTTC

size: -
D: -
J: TRBJ2-7
V: TRBV29-1
CDR3: CSVETGGDEQYF
DNA: TGCAGCGTTGAAACAGGGGGGGACGAGCAGTACTTC

size: once
D: TRBD1
J: TRBJ1-1
V: TRBV29-1
CDR3: CSANGQGKTEAFF
DNA: TGCAGCGCCAACGGACAGGGAAAAACTGAAGCTTTCTTT

size: once
D: -
J: TRBJ1-2
V: TRBV14
CDR3: CASSSTRVGDGYTF
DNA: TGTGCCAGCAGTTCAACCCGGGTAGGAGATGGCTACACCTTC

size: -
D: -
J: TRBJ1-6
V: TRBV28
CDR3: CASRGADNSPLHF
DNA: TGTGCCAGCAGGGGGGCGGATAATTCACCCCTCCACTTT

size: -
D: -
J: TRBJ2-5
V: TRBV5-1
CDR3: CASSLAGGKETQYF
DNA: TGCGCCAGCAGCTTGGCGGGGGGCAAAGAGACCCAGTACTTC

size: -
D: -
J: TRBJ1-5
V: TRBV5-1
CDR3: CASSPLGQQPQHF
DNA: TGCGCCAGCAGCCCCCTAGGACAGCAGCCCCAGCATTTT

size: -
D: -
J: TRBJ2-6
V: TRBV5-1
CDR3: CASSLGGLSGANVLTF
DNA: TGCGCCAGCAGCTTGGGGGGACTGTCTGGGGCCAACGTCCTGACTTTC

size: -
D: -
J: TRBJ1-1
V: TRBV20-1
CDR3: CSASRAFF
DNA: TGCAGTGCAAGTCGGGCTTTCTTT

size: -
D: TRBD1
J: TRBJ2-1
V: TRBV29-1
CDR3: CSVEGTGIEQFF
DNA: TGCAGCGTTGAAGGGACAGGGATTGAGCAGTTCTTC

size: -
D: -
J: TRBJ2-1
V: TRBV4-1
CDR3: CASSQVIAVINEQFF
DNA: TGCGCCAGCAGCCAAGTCATAGCGGTCATCAATGAGCAGTTCTTC

size: -
D: TRBD2
J: TRBJ2-1
V: TRBV5-1
CDR3: CASSSAREGLVNEQFF
DNA: TGCGCCAGCAGCTCCGCGCGGGAGGGGCTCGTGAATGAGCAGTTCTTC